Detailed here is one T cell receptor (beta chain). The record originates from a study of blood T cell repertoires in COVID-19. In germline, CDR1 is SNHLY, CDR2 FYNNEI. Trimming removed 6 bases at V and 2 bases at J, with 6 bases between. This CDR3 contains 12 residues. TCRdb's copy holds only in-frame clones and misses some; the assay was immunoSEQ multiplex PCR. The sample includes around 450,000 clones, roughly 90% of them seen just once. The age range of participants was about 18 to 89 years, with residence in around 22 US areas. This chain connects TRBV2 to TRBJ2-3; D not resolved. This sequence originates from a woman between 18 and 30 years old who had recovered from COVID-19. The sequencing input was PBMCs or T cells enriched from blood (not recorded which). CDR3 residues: CASSFSTDTQYF. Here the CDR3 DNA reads TGTGCCAGCAGCTTCTCCACAGATACGCAGTATTTT.